This T cell receptor beta chain stems from a study of neurological immune-mediated disorders. General study points: Multiple sclerosis patients had less TCR clonal expansion than even healthy controls, unlike HTLV-1-associated myelopathy.

By share, this clonotype counts as medium-sized. Its antigen is not identified. Deletions cut 5 bases from V and 3 bases from J, with 11 bases between. The CDR3 contains 14 residues. CDR1 and CDR2 from the germline V gene are SGHVS and FQNEAQ. TCRdb used MiXCR to reprocess the 5' RACE reads, holding one entry per CDR3 protein. The sample yields roughly 55,000 distinct CDR3 sequences, 16% seen once. PBMCs stored at -80 C, numbering 2 million, were the origin of the unsorted libraries. The specimen was PBMCs. This receptor was taken from a man aged 60 to 69 in good health. V is TRBV7-8 and J is TRBJ2-4; D not resolved. CDR3 in amino acids: CASSPDRDKNIQYF. CDR3 nucleotide sequence: TGTGCCAGCAGCCCAGATCGTGACAAAAACATTCAGTACTTC.